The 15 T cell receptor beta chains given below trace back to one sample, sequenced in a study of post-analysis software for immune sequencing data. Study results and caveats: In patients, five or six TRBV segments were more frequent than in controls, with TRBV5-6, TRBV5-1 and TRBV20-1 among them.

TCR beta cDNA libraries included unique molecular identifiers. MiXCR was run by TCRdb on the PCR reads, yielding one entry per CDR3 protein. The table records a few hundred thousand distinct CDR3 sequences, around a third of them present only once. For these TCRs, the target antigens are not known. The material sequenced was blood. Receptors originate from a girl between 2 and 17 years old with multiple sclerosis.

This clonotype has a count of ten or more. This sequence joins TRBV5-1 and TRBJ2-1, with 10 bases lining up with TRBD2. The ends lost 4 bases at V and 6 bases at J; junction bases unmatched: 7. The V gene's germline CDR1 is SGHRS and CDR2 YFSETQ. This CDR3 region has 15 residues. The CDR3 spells CASSRTSGVPNEQFF. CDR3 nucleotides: TGCGCCAGCAGCCGGACTAGCGGAGTGCCCAATGAGCAGTTCTTC.

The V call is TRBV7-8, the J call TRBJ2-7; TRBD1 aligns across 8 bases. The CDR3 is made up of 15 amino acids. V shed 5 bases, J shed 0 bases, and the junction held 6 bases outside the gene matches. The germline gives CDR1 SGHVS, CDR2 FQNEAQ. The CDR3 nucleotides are TGTGCCAGCAGCCAGGACAGGGTAAACTCCTACGAGCAGTACTTC. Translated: CASSQDRVNSYEQYF.

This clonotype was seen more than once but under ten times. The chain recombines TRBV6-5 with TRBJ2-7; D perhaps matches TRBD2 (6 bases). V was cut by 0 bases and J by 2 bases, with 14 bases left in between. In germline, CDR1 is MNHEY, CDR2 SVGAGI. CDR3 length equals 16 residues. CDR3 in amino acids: CASSYSRSGGTYEQYF. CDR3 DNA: TGTGCCAGCAGTTACTCGAGGTCCGGGGGTACCTACGAGCAGTACTTC.

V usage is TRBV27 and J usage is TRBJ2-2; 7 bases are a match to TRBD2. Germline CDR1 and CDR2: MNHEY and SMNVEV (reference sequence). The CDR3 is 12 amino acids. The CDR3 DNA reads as TGTGCGGCCGGGGGGACGACCGGGGAGCTGTTTTTT. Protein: CAAGGTTGELFF.

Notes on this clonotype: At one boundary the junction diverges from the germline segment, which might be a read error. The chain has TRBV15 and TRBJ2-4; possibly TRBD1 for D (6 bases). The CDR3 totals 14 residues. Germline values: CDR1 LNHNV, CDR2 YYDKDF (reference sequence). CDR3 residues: CATSRGTGLDIRYF. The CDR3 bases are TGTGCCACCAGCAGAGGTACAGGGTTGGACATTCGGTACTTC.

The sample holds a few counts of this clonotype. The DNA of the CDR3 is TGCGCCAGCAGCTTGGGAGCCGGCGCGGAATCACCCCTCCACTTT. It yields the protein CASSLGAGAESPLHF. The V gene is TRBV5-1, the J gene TRBJ1-6; D gene unclear. The V end was cut by 0 bases, the J end by 10 bases, with 14 bases between. The germline V gene encodes CDR1 SGHRS and CDR2 YFSETQ. The CDR3 totals 15 residues.

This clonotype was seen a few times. For the CDR3, the DNA is TGTGCCAGCAGTTACGACGCGGGGGGCGGAGCCTACGAGCAGTACTTC. It codes for CASSYDAGGGAYEQYF. This chain joins TRBV6-5 and TRBJ2-5; the match to TRBD2 covers 8 bases. Matching the DNA end better, TRBJ2-7 makes the J call doubtful. Germline CDR1 MNHEY, CDR2 SVGAGI. The CDR3 is made up of 16 amino acids.

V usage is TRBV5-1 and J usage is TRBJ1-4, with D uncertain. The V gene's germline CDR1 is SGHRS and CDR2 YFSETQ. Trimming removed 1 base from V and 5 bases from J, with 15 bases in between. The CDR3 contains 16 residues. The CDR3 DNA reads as TGCGCCAGCAGCTTGTTAGAAAACGGACCAAATGAAAAACTGTTTTTT. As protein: CASSLLENGPNEKLFF.

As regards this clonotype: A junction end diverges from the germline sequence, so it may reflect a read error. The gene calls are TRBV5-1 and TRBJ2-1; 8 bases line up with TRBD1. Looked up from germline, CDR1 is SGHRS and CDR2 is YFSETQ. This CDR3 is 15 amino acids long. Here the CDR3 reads CVSSLYGQGGDEQFF. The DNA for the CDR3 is TGCGTCAGCAGCTTGTATGGACAGGGAGGCGATGAGCAGTTCTTC.

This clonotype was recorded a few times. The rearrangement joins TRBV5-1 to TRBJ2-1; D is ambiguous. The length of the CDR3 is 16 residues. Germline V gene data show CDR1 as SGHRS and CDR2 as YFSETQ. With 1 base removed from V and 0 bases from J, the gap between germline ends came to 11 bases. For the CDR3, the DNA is TGCGCCAGCAGCTTGATTGCGTCCCGCTCCTACAATGAGCAGTTCTTC. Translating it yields CASSLIASRSYNEQFF.

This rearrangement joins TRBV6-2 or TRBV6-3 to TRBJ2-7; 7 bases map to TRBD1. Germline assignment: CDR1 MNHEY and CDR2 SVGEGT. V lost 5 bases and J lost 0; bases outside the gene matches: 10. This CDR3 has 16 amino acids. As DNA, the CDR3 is TGTGCCAGCAGTCCTTACAGGGGTTCCCTCTCCTACGAGCAGTACTTC. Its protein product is CASSPYRGSLSYEQYF.

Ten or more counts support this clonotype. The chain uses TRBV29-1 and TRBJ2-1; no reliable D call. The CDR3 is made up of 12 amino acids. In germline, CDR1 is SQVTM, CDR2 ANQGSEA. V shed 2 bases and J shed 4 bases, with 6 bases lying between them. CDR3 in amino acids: CSVEYRYNEQFF. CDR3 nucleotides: TGCAGCGTTGAATACCGGTACAATGAGCAGTTCTTC.

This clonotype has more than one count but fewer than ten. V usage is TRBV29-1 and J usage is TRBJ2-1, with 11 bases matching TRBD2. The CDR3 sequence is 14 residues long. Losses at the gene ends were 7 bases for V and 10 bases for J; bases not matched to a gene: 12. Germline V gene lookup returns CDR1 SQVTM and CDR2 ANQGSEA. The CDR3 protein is CSGSISGGAGEQFF. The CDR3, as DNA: TGCAGCGGAAGTATTAGCGGGGGGGCCGGAGAGCAGTTCTTC.

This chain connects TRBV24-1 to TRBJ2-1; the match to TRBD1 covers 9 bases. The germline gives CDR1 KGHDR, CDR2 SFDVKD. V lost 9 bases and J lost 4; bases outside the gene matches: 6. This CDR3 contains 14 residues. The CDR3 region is CATAGTGPYNEQFF. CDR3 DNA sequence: TGTGCCACCGCCGGGACAGGGCCTTACAATGAGCAGTTCTTC.

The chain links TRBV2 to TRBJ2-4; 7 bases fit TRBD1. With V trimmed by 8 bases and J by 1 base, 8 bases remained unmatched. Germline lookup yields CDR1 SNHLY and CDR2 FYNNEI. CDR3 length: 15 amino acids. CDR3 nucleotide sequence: TGTGCCAGCGGACAGGTACTGAGGGCCAAAAACATTCAGTACTTC. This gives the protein CASGQVLRAKNIQYF.